Listed below are T cell receptor beta chains from one sample, sequenced in a study of T cell responses to AZD1222 COVID-19 vaccine. The data were produced by immunoSEQ multiplex PCR, yet TCRdb's version contains in-frame clones alone and is incomplete. The sample shows 100,000 to 150,000 clones, approximately 92% of them seen only once. The material was peripheral blood, obtained 28 days after the second AZD1222 dose. All receptors come from an adult who received the AZD1222 COVID-19 vaccine. CDR3s include the opening cysteine and the closing phenylalanine or tryptophan. Each record gives: V gene, D gene, clone size, CDR3 protein. A D gene is named only where the DNA matches it firmly. Clone size is given for some rows only: seen once, a few or many times, or a class if the clone is expanded.

V gene: TRBV3-1/TRBV3-2; D gene: TRBD2; clone size: .; CDR3 protein: CASSRGLAGPHDEQYF
V gene: TRBV7-8; D gene: .; clone size: once; CDR3 protein: CASSRDPRANEQFF
V gene: TRBV2; D gene: .; clone size: few; CDR3 protein: CASSVLSGEYGYTF
V gene: TRBV18; D gene: .; clone size: .; CDR3 protein: CASSSYAVGGTYEQYF
V gene: TRBV11-2; D gene: TRBD1; clone size: once; CDR3 protein: CASSPPGTPRDRKTYEQYF
V gene: TRBV6-1; D gene: .; clone size: .; CDR3 protein: CASSEAGAFSYEQYF
V gene: TRBV27; D gene: TRBD1; clone size: .; CDR3 protein: CASSSGTGGYNEQFF
V gene: TRBV30; D gene: TRBD1; clone size: .; CDR3 protein: CAWRGDRGNEQFF
V gene: TRBV19; D gene: .; clone size: once; CDR3 protein: CASSVARAVGELFF
V gene: TRBV28; D gene: TRBD1; clone size: .; CDR3 protein: CASSPYSGQGVTPLHF
V gene: TRBV4-3; D gene: .; clone size: .; CDR3 protein: CASSQVRASRQETQYF
V gene: TRBV19; D gene: .; clone size: .; CDR3 protein: CASSIDASGNYGYTF
V gene: TRBV6-5; D gene: .; clone size: .; CDR3 protein: CASSNLDGVEAFF